This T cell receptor (beta chain) originates from a study of PD-1 blockade in classical Hodgkin lymphoma. General study findings and limits: Although disease activity or prior therapy may be involved, causes of the repertoire differences remain undefined. TCR diversity in CD4+, not CD8+, cells rose significantly by C4D1.

Turning to this clone: The target antigen is unknown.

Germline V lookup: CDR1 LGHNA, CDR2 YSLEER. Trimming took off 0 bases at V and 8 bases at J, with 14 bases between the two ends. This CDR3 comprises 15 residues. Time point defined: cycle 4 day 1 (C4D1), after five to seven weeks of nivolumab. After autologous stem cell transplantation all patients relapsed, and prior brentuximab vedotin exposure differed between cohorts. Measured with immunoSEQ multiplex PCR; TCRdb has only the in-frame clones, and not every one. The sample shows tens of thousands of clones, approximately 80% of them seen only once. This TCR was recovered from a human donor with classical Hodgkin lymphoma. Sample: peripheral blood mononuclear cells (PBMCs), taken before the fourth cycle of nivolumab. V is TRBV4-3 and J is TRBJ1-3; no clear D. The CDR3 coding sequence is TGCGCCAGCAGCCAAGATCGAGGTTTGGGCCACACCATATATTTT. Translation: CASSQDRGLGHTIYF.